Following are 3 T cell receptor beta chains from one sample sequenced in a study of T cells in Graves' hyperthyroidism and ophthalmopathy. Authors of the study amplified TCR beta CDR3 regions from RNA transcripts. HTBI primers were the set used in a first-round RT-PCR of the TCR CDR3. TCRdb processed the multiplex PCR reads anew with MiXCR; each CDR3 protein has one entry. The sample gives around 530,000 distinct CDR3 sequences, 15% to 20% of which show up once; 17% is in the top ten. Sample: blood. These receptor sequences come from a woman between 18 and 30 years old with Graves' ophthalmopathy.

This clonotype was counted at least ten times. The chain couples TRBV6-1 to TRBJ2-1; 7 bases line up with TRBD1. Germline V gene sequence: CDR1 MNHNS, CDR2 SASEGT. This CDR3 has 15 amino acids. The J segment lost 4 bases and the V segment lost 6 bases, leaving 9 bases of the junction unmatched. The CDR3 spells CASSSSGQIYNEQFF. The CDR3 coding sequence is TGTGCCAGCAGCAGCTCGGGACAGATTTACAATGAGCAGTTCTTC.

The chain employs TRBV28 and TRBJ2-7, with 10 bases matching TRBD1. Unmatched junction bases numbered 8, after V lost 6 bases and J lost 3 bases. This CDR3 contains 15 residues. CDR1 is MDHEN and CDR2 is SYDVKM in the germline V gene. The CDR3 nucleotides are TGTGCCAGCAGCCGAATATGGACAGGGGGCTACGAGCAGTACTTC. It encodes CASSRIWTGGYEQYF. Full variable domain (rest looked up from reference TRBV28 and TRBJ2-7): DVKVTQSSRYLVKRTGEKVFLECVQDMDHENMFWYRQDPGLGLRLIYFSYDVKMKEKGDIPEGYSVSREKKERFSLILESASTNQTSMYLCASSRIWTGGYEQYFGPGTRLTVT.

The sample holds a few counts of this clonotype. The V call is TRBV29-1, the J call TRBJ1-5; 8 bases are a match to TRBD1. V dropped 7 bases and J dropped 5; count of bases not matched to a gene: 4. The CDR3 loop spans 12 amino acids. Germline CDR1 reads SQVTM; CDR2 reads ANQGSEA. This CDR3 reads CSAGQGHQPQHF. The CDR3 nucleotides read TGCAGCGCCGGACAGGGCCATCAGCCCCAGCATTTT.